This T cell receptor (beta chain) comes out of a study of shared clonotypes between healthy human individuals. Study as a whole: Each donor's CD4 naive and CD4 memory cells filled three plates apiece, CD8 naive two, and CD8 memory one.

The assay was run at deep level. Produced via immunoSEQ multiplex PCR; TCRdb's table is partial and in-frame only. This sample has 550,000 to 800,000 clones; roughly 91% occur once, and the top ten carry 34%. Notes on the study in general: Owing to a small donor count, the genetic and exposure-history diversity represented was limited.

As regards this clone: Its antigen is not known.

Germline CDR1 LNHNV, CDR2 YYDKDF (reference sequence). CDR3 size: 17 residues. V shed 2 bases, J shed 6 bases, and the junction held 10 bases outside the gene matches. The rearrangement uses TRBV15 and TRBJ2-3, with TRBD2 identical over 11 bases. This sequence originates from a man in his late teens or twenties in good health. Some clones in this sample may be carry-over from other donors' samples. Material for sequencing was memory CD8+ T cells from PBMCs. The subset is: CD45RO+ cells pooled with CCR7-negative TemRA cells. CDR3 nucleotides: TGTGCCACCAGCAGACTAGCGGGAGGTCTAAATTGGGATACGCAGTATTTT. Its translation is CATSRLAGGLNWDTQYF.